These 14 T cell receptor beta chains were sequenced from one sample in a study of cytomegalovirus exposure and HLA in healthy donors. Both 60 Vbeta primers and 13 Jbeta primers went into the PCR. Data came from immunoSEQ multiplex PCR; TCRdb stores just in-frame clones and leaves some out. The sample has some 96,000 clones, approximately 78% seen once. Sequences were obtained from PBMCs. The source is a woman aged 55-70 years in good health and CMV-seronegative.

The J gene is TRBJ1-5, the V gene TRBV18; the D gene is possibly TRBD1 (5 bases). CDR3 length: 13 residues. V was pared by 5 bases and J by 5 bases, with 10 bases between. Germline CDR1 and CDR2: KGHSH and LQKENI. CDR3 loop: CASSGGEDQPQHF. The CDR3 DNA follows: TGTGCCAGCTCAGGGGGGGAAGATCAGCCCCAGCATTTT.

The chain has TRBV5-8 and TRBJ2-7, with 9 bases identical to TRBD2. Germline assignment: CDR1 SGHTS and CDR2 YDEGEE. CDR3 size: 17 residues. Losses at the gene ends were 6 bases for V and 1 base for J; bases not matched to a gene: 14. In DNA, the CDR3 is TGTGCCAGCATACGTAGGCTAGCGGGGACCGTATCCTACGAGCAGTACTTC. Its protein is CASIRRLAGTVSYEQYF.

This chain connects TRBV18 to TRBJ2-3; possible D gene TRBD1, 6 bases. V shed 4 bases and J shed 1 base, with 18 bases lying between them. This CDR3 has 17 amino acids. CDR1 is KGHSH, CDR2 LQKENI, per germline. CDR3 in DNA: TGTGCCAGCTCACTCTCGTCAGGGGAGTCGGGCACAGATACGCAGTATTTT. Residues: CASSLSSGESGTDTQYF.

V gene TRBV7-6 combines with J gene TRBJ1-3, with 11 bases matching TRBD1. Germline values: CDR1 SGHVS, CDR2 FNYEAQ. This CDR3 spans 15 amino acids. The J segment lost 7 bases and the V segment lost 4 bases, leaving 6 bases of the junction unmatched. The CDR3 DNA reads TGTGCCAGCAGCTCTCCGGGACAGGGGGGGAACACCATATATTTT. This sequence encodes CASSSPGQGGNTIYF.

This clone was counted only a few times. The chain couples TRBV7-8 to TRBJ2-1; 9 nucleotides agree with TRBD2. The V and J ends lost 5 bases and 15 bases, in that order; junction bases with no gene match: 14. CDR1 and CDR2 from the germline V gene are SGHVS and FQNEAQ. There are 14 residues in the CDR3. The CDR3 sequence is CASSVGRLAGYGFF. In nucleotides, the CDR3 is TGTGCCAGCAGCGTGGGGCGGCTAGCGGGGTACGGGTTCTTC.

V usage is TRBV6-7 and J usage is TRBJ1-5; D unresolved. TRBV6-7 is identified as an open reading frame with a role that is uncertain. The CDR3 runs 17 residues. Between the trimmed V and J ends, which lost 2 bases and 4 bases, there was a span of 18 bases. In DNA form, the CDR3 reads TGTGCCAGCAGTTACCGGAGCTACAAGAGTAAGAATCAGCCCCAGCATTTT. It encodes CASSYRSYKSKNQPQHF.

CDR3: CATKGPGSGGYEQYF. DNA of the CDR3: TGTGCCACCAAAGGTCCGGGGTCGGGGGGCTACGAGCAGTACTTC. V and J are TRBV6-5 and TRBJ2-7; TRBD2 aligns across 7 bases. The CDR3 has 15 amino acids. V was clipped by 10 bases and J by 3 bases; unmatched bases: 15. Germline-derived CDR1 and CDR2 are MNHEY and SVGAGI.

The chain combines TRBV28 with TRBJ2-1, with TRBD1 matching over 7 bases. Germline loops: CDR1 MDHEN, CDR2 SYDVKM. CDR3 size: 15 residues. Unmatched junction bases numbered 9, after V lost 4 bases and J lost 6 bases. CDR3: CASSSSGTALNEQFF. CDR3 nucleotides: TGTGCCAGCAGTTCCTCCGGGACAGCTCTCAATGAGCAGTTCTTC.

The V call is TRBV6-6, the J call TRBJ1-6; D is possibly TRBD1 (5 bases). CDR1 and CDR2 from the germline V gene are MNHNY and SVGAGI (reference sequence). Trimming removed 2 bases from V and 9 bases from J, with 11 bases in between. This CDR3 has 14 residues. Here the CDR3 DNA reads TGTGCCAGCAGTTACGACAGAGTGGGTTCACCCCTCCACTTT. Protein product: CASSYDRVGSPLHF.

The V call is TRBV25-1, the J call TRBJ2-3; 7 positions agree with TRBD2. Germline V gives CDR1 MGHDK, CDR2 SYGVNS. J gave up 2 bases and V 5 bases, and 4 bases lay outside the gene matches. The CDR3 covers 14 residues. In nucleotides, the CDR3 is TGTGCCAGCAGTACGCGGGAGTTCACAGATACGCAGTATTTT. Encoded protein: CASSTREFTDTQYF.

As for this clone: One end of the junction is discordant with germline, which a read error may explain. The chain uses TRBV7-9 and TRBJ1-6; 9 bases fit TRBD1. Germline V gene data show CDR1 as SEHNR and CDR2 as FQNEAQ (reference sequence). The CDR3 extends over 15 amino acids. Here the CDR3 DNA reads TGTTCCAGCTCCCCGGACAGGGGCAAAAGCTCACCCCTCCACTTT. It yields the protein CSSSPDRGKSSPLHF.

This clone was recorded once. The genes are TRBV28 and TRBJ2-3; 7 bases line up with TRBD1. The CDR3 covers 18 residues. The trim removed 6 bases at V and 0 bases at J, leaving 15 bases unmatched. Germline V lookup: CDR1 MDHEN, CDR2 SYDVKM. The CDR3 DNA reads as TGTGCCAGCAGACTTACCGCCTTCCAGGGGGTGAGCACAGATACGCAGTATTTT. Encoded protein: CASRLTAFQGVSTDTQYF.

V gene TRBV5-1 combines with J gene TRBJ2-1; TRBD1 might be the D (6 bases). The CDR3 extends over 15 amino acids. Trimming took 4 bases from V and 7 from J, leaving 18 bases between them. The germline V gene encodes CDR1 SGHRS and CDR2 YFSETQ. The DNA for the CDR3 is TGCGCCAGCAGCACCTACAGGGTTGGGGGAAATGAGCAGTTCTTC. Translated: CASSTYRVGGNEQFF.

The chain has TRBV5-4 and TRBJ2-1, with D possibly TRBD2 on 6 matching bases. The CDR3 covers 16 residues. Germline V gene data show CDR1 as SGHNT and CDR2 as YYREEE (reference sequence). Deletions cut 0 bases from V and 0 bases from J, with 10 bases between. CDR3 amino acids: CASSLELAYSYNEQFF. CDR3 in DNA: TGTGCCAGCAGCTTGGAACTAGCCTACTCCTACAATGAGCAGTTCTTC.